This is a list of T cell receptor beta chains from one sample in a study of regulatory T cells in long-lasting Graves disease. TCRdb reanalysed the multiplex PCR reads using MiXCR and keeps one entry per CDR3 protein. The sample has fewer than 650,000 distinct CDR3 sequences, 16% seen once. The same sample was also studied in work on T cells in Graves' hyperthyroidism and ophthalmopathy.

Sequencing was performed on peripheral blood mononuclear cells (PBMCs), taken at new diagnosis, from a patient treated with antithyroid drugs. The receptors were gathered from a man younger than 30 with Graves disease. Each CDR3 is given with its conserved first and last residue. Fields, in order: J gene, V gene, clone size, D gene, CDR3 protein, CDR3 DNA. D genes are given only for firm matches. A row's size may be missing; if present it is once, few, many or a size class.

j_gene: TRBJ2-1; v_gene: TRBV11-2; abundance: many; d_gene: TRBD2; CDR3aa: CASSLMASGRFSYNEQFF; CDR3nt: TGTGCCAGCAGCTTAATGGCTAGCGGGAGGTTTTCTTACAATGAGCAGTTCTTC
j_gene: TRBJ1-5; v_gene: TRBV12-3/TRBV12-4; abundance: -; d_gene: TRBD1; CDR3aa: CASSLRGDSVNQPQHF; CDR3nt: TGTGCCAGCAGTTTACGGGGGGACAGCGTCAATCAGCCCCAGCATTTT
j_gene: TRBJ2-3; v_gene: TRBV20-1; abundance: many; d_gene: -; CDR3aa: CSATAPDTQYF; CDR3nt: TGCAGTGCCACGGCGCCAGATACGCAGTATTTT
j_gene: TRBJ2-3; v_gene: TRBV9; abundance: many; d_gene: -; CDR3aa: CASSAAGMRTDTQYF; CDR3nt: TGTGCCAGCAGCGCTGCAGGGATGCGCACAGATACGCAGTATTTT
j_gene: TRBJ2-1; v_gene: TRBV30; abundance: many; d_gene: -; CDR3aa: CAWSMLGTSSQFF; CDR3nt: TGTGCCTGGAGTATGCTTGGGACTTCATCGCAGTTCTTC
j_gene: TRBJ1-1; v_gene: TRBV12-5; abundance: -; d_gene: -; CDR3aa: CASLGQVYGNTESFF; CDR3nt: TGTGCTAGCTTGGGGCAGGTTTACGGGAACACTGAATCTTTCTTT
j_gene: TRBJ2-1; v_gene: TRBV6-2/TRBV6-3; abundance: few; d_gene: TRBD1; CDR3aa: CASGYPGTGSYNEQFF; CDR3nt: TGTGCCAGCGGATACCCGGGGACAGGTTCTTACAATGAGCAGTTCTTC
j_gene: TRBJ1-5; v_gene: TRBV20-1; abundance: -; d_gene: -; CDR3aa: CSASDGGRFGNQPQHF; CDR3nt: TGCAGTGCTAGTGATGGGGGGCGCTTTGGCAATCAGCCCCAGCATTTT
j_gene: TRBJ2-3; v_gene: TRBV10-2; abundance: -; d_gene: TRBD2; CDR3aa: CASSVDSGSADTQYF; CDR3nt: TGCGCCAGCAGTGTCGATAGCGGGAGCGCAGATACGCAGTATTTT
j_gene: TRBJ1-2; v_gene: TRBV20-1; abundance: once; d_gene: -; CDR3aa: CSARASPANYGYTF; CDR3nt: TGCAGTGCTAGAGCAAGCCCCGCTAACTATGGCTACACCTTC
j_gene: TRBJ1-1; v_gene: TRBV29-1; abundance: few; d_gene: -; CDR3aa: CSIYSDRNTEAFF; CDR3nt: TGCAGCATCTATTCCGACAGGAACACTGAAGCTTTCTTT
j_gene: TRBJ1-1; v_gene: TRBV19; abundance: many; d_gene: -; CDR3aa: CASSQGTEAFF; CDR3nt: TGTGCCAGTAGCCAAGGGACTGAAGCTTTCTTT
j_gene: TRBJ2-7; v_gene: TRBV10-3; abundance: few; d_gene: -; CDR3aa: CATNIEGESYEQYF; CDR3nt: TGTGCCACCAATATCGAGGGCGAGTCCTACGAGCAGTACTTC
j_gene: TRBJ2-1; v_gene: TRBV3-1; abundance: -; d_gene: TRBD2; CDR3aa: CASSQASGSMYEQFF; CDR3nt: TGTGCCAGCAGCCAGGCTAGCGGGAGTATGTATGAGCAGTTCTTC
j_gene: TRBJ1-4; v_gene: TRBV5-1; abundance: -; d_gene: TRBD1; CDR3aa: CASSLETGGYNEKLFF; CDR3nt: TGCGCCAGCAGCTTGGAGACAGGGGGCTATAATGAAAAACTGTTTTTT
j_gene: TRBJ2-3; v_gene: TRBV2; abundance: -; d_gene: -; CDR3aa: CASSVQGGGTDTQYF; CDR3nt: TGTGCCAGCAGTGTACAGGGGGGGGGGACAGATACGCAGTATTTT
j_gene: TRBJ1-6; v_gene: TRBV2; abundance: few; d_gene: -; CDR3aa: CASIRMGRNNSPLHF; CDR3nt: TGTGCCAGCATTAGAATGGGGCGAAATAATTCACCCCTCCACTTT
j_gene: TRBJ2-1; v_gene: TRBV18; abundance: many; d_gene: TRBD2; CDR3aa: CASSSREGGPAYNEQFF; CDR3nt: TGTGCCAGCTCTTCCCGGGAGGGGGGGCCCGCCTACAATGAGCAGTTCTTC
j_gene: TRBJ2-3; v_gene: TRBV10-3; abundance: many; d_gene: TRBD2; CDR3aa: CAISPAGVRDTQYF; CDR3nt: TGTGCCATCTCCCCTGCGGGGGTGCGGGATACGCAGTATTTT
j_gene: TRBJ2-1; v_gene: TRBV3-1; abundance: many; d_gene: TRBD2; CDR3aa: CASSHSGRSTYNEQFF; CDR3nt: TGTGCCAGCAGCCATAGCGGGAGGTCCACCTACAATGAGCAGTTCTTC
j_gene: TRBJ2-7; v_gene: TRBV6-1; abundance: few; d_gene: -; CDR3aa: CASSEGRGARFTYEQYF; CDR3nt: TGTGCCAGCAGTGAGGGTCGGGGGGCCAGGTTCACCTACGAGCAGTACTTC
j_gene: TRBJ2-7; v_gene: TRBV19; abundance: few; d_gene: -; CDR3aa: CASSIRGGSGYEQYF; CDR3nt: TGTGCCAGTAGTATCAGAGGGGGGTCTGGCTACGAGCAGTACTTC
j_gene: TRBJ2-1; v_gene: TRBV12-5; abundance: many; d_gene: TRBD2; CDR3aa: CASGLPSGTSYNEQFF; CDR3nt: TGTGCTAGTGGTTTGCCTAGCGGGACCTCCTACAATGAGCAGTTCTTC